What follows are 20 T cell receptor beta chains derived from one specimen sequenced in a study of blood T cell repertoires in COVID-19. TCRdb's table, derived via immunoSEQ multiplex PCR, lists solely in-frame clones and lacks some. The sample yields fewer than 70,000 clones, about 87% seen once. What was sequenced was peripheral blood. The receptors were sampled from a human donor in a cohort sampled during active COVID-19.

CDR3 DNA: TGCAGCGCTGGGCGCAGTGCTGACGGGGAGCTGTTTTTT. The encoded protein is CSAGRSADGELFF. The V call is TRBV29-1, the J call TRBJ2-2; no clear D gene. Germline-derived CDR1 and CDR2 are SQVTM and ANQGSEA. The CDR3 is made up of 13 amino acids. The V end was cut by 7 bases, the J end by 7 bases, with 16 bases between.

J is TRBJ2-2 and V is TRBV10-3; D may be TRBD2 (5 bases). Trimming took off 7 bases at V and 2 bases at J, with 11 bases between the two ends. Germline assignment: CDR1 ENHRY and CDR2 SYGVKD. The CDR3 runs 14 residues. For the CDR3, the DNA is TGTGCCATCAACCCCGGGGTAAACACCGGGGAGCTGTTTTTT. Its protein is CAINPGVNTGELFF.

The chain recombines TRBV19 with TRBJ2-1, with D perhaps TRBD1 (5 bases). Germline values: CDR1 LNHDA, CDR2 SQIVND (reference sequence). This CDR3 is 15 amino acids long. Trimming removed 1 base from V and 2 bases from J, with 9 bases in between. The CDR3, as DNA: TGTGCCAGTAGTATAGCACTGGGGCCCTACAATGAGCAGTTCTTC. Translation: CASSIALGPYNEQFF.

This chain links TRBV4-2 with TRBJ2-5; 8 nucleotides agree with TRBD2. Germline V gene data show CDR1 as LGHNA and CDR2 as YNFKEQ. V shed 1 base and J 5 bases; nucleotides not matched to a gene: 6. CDR3 length: 15 amino acids. Here the CDR3 DNA reads TGTGCCAGCAGCCAAGTTGGGTCTAGCGGGGAGACCCAGTACTTC. Its protein product is CASSQVGSSGETQYF.

This sequence joins TRBV28 and TRBJ2-7, with D maybe TRBD1 (6 bases). Germline loops: CDR1 MDHEN, CDR2 SYDVKM. Between the trimmed V and J ends, which lost 4 bases and 9 bases, there was a span of 16 bases. This CDR3 comprises 13 residues. The CDR3 loop is CASSSSYRVRQYF. The CDR3 nucleotides are TGTGCCAGCAGTTCAAGCTACAGGGTGCGGCAGTACTTC.

The genes are TRBV5-6 and TRBJ2-7; 10 bases are a match to TRBD1. The CDR3 runs 16 residues. V lost 1 base and J lost 5; bases outside the gene matches: 9. Germline lookup yields CDR1 SGHDT and CDR2 YYEEEE. In nucleotides, the CDR3 is TGTGCCAGCAGCTTGAGAGGGCGGGACAGGGGACACGAGCAGTACTTC. Translation gives CASSLRGRDRGHEQYF.

The rearrangement uses TRBV7-9 and TRBJ2-3, with 7 positions matching TRBD1. The germline CDR1 and CDR2 sequences are SEHNR and FQNEAQ (reference sequence). V was pared by 6 bases and J by 8 bases, with 8 bases of the junction left unmatched. The CDR3 is made up of 13 amino acids. The CDR3 DNA is TGTGCCAGCAGTACTCCTACAGGGGCTACGCAGTATTTT. Translation: CASSTPTGATQYF.

This chain uses TRBV18 with TRBJ2-1, with D tentatively TRBD1 (5 bases). Germline-derived CDR1 and CDR2 are KGHSH and LQKENI. The CDR3 is 15 residues long. Trimming took off 3 bases at V and 12 bases at J, with 21 bases between the two ends. CDR3 nucleotide sequence: TGTGCCAGCTCACCCTCTATAGGGGTAATGTTGGGGCAGTTCTTC. Its translation: CASSPSIGVMLGQFF.

The chain combines TRBV7-9 with TRBJ1-4, with 7 bases that match TRBD1. CDR3 length: 12 amino acids. Trimming removed 6 bases from V and 5 bases from J; junction bases left unmatched: 0. Germline V gene data show CDR1 as SEHNR and CDR2 as FQNEAQ (reference sequence). The CDR3 DNA reads TGTGCCAGCAGGACAGGGAATGAAAAACTGTTTTTT. It encodes CASRTGNEKLFF.

The chain carries TRBV12-5 and TRBJ1-2; D gene unclear. The germline V gene encodes CDR1 LGHNT and CDR2 FRNRAP. Trimming took off 2 bases at V and 9 bases at J, with 10 bases between the two ends. The CDR3 sequence is 12 residues long. The CDR3: CASGLLRERYTF. Written as DNA, the CDR3 is TGTGCTAGTGGTTTGCTTCGGGAGCGCTACACCTTC.

The chain joins TRBV5-6 to TRBJ2-7, with D uncertain. Germline CDR1 and CDR2: SGHDT and YYEEEE. The V end lost 4 bases, the J end lost 0 bases, and 11 bases lay between the germline ends. The CDR3 has 14 amino acids. In DNA form, the CDR3 reads TGTGCCAGCAGCCCCCGGGTGAGCTCCTACGAGCAGTACTTC. Encoded protein: CASSPRVSSYEQYF.

The CDR3 sequence is CASSLMSTNYGYTF. In DNA, the CDR3 is TGTGCCAGCAGTTTAATGTCAACTAACTATGGCTACACCTTC. The chain uses TRBV27 and TRBJ1-2; D gene ambiguous. The ends were cut back, 2 bases at V and 0 bases at J, with 7 bases in the middle. This CDR3 contains 14 residues. CDR1 MNHEY and CDR2 SMNVEV come from the germline V gene (reference sequence).

The V gene is TRBV7-9, the J gene TRBJ2-7, with D tentatively TRBD1 (6 bases). The CDR3 extends over 16 amino acids. The germline gives CDR1 SEHNR, CDR2 FQNEAQ (reference sequence). The V gene lost 1 base and the J gene lost 5 bases, with 18 bases spanning the gap. The CDR3 nucleotides read TGTGCCAGCAGCTTAGTGGAGTGGCAGGGGAACCACGAGCAGTACTTC. This translates into CASSLVEWQGNHEQYF.

V is TRBV30 and J is TRBJ1-2, with 9 bases fitting TRBD1. Per germline, CDR1 GTSNPN and CDR2 SVGIG (reference sequence). Trimming cost V 5 bases and J 5 bases; bases outside gene matches: 6. The CDR3 runs 13 residues. This chain's CDR3 is CAWGGQGRYGYTF. The DNA of the CDR3 is TGTGCCTGGGGGGGACAGGGTCGGTATGGCTACACCTTC.

The chain combines TRBV5-1 with TRBJ1-4, with a possible D match to TRBD1 (5 bases). Germline V CDR1 and CDR2: SGHRS, YFSETQ. Trimming removed 4 bases at V and 12 bases at J, with 19 bases between. The CDR3 contains 14 residues. CDR3 sequence (DNA): TGCGCCAGCAGCCCGGATACAGACAGCCTAGAACTGTTTTTT. This translates into CASSPDTDSLELFF.

The CDR3: CASSLAGGSTEAFF. CDR3 bases: TGTGCCAGCAGCTTAGCAGGGGGCAGTACTGAAGCTTTCTTT. The rearrangement uses TRBV7-9 and TRBJ1-1; 7 nucleotides line up with TRBD1. V lost 0 bases and J lost 5; bases outside the gene matches: 3. The CDR3 loop spans 14 amino acids. Germline V gene lookup returns CDR1 SEHNR and CDR2 FQNEAQ (reference sequence).

This rearrangement joins TRBV6-1 to TRBJ1-1; a weak D match, TRBD1 (5 bases). The CDR3 has 12 amino acids. Looked up from germline, CDR1 is MNHNS and CDR2 is SASEGT. The ends were cut back, 1 base at V and 9 bases at J, with 9 bases in the middle. CDR3 bases: TGTGCCAGCAGTGAAGAGACAGCGAAAGCTTTCTTT. Its translation is CASSEETAKAFF.

The chain has TRBV11-2 and TRBJ2-3; D may be TRBD1 (6 bases). The germline CDR1 and CDR2 sequences are SGHAT and FQNNGV. With 6 bases removed from V and 7 bases from J, the gap between germline ends came to 11 bases. The CDR3 totals 12 residues. The CDR3 DNA reads as TGTGCCAGCAGAATGCAGGGGAATACGCAGTATTTT. Translating it yields CASRMQGNTQYF.

The chain combines TRBV27 with TRBJ2-7; 11 nucleotides match TRBD2. Germline trimming cut 5 bases from V and 1 base from J; bases unmatched to any gene: 1. Looked up from germline, CDR1 is MNHEY and CDR2 is SMNVEV (reference sequence). This CDR3 is 14 amino acids long. The CDR3 loop is CASSRLAGSYEQYF. The DNA for the CDR3 is TGTGCCAGCAGTCGACTAGCGGGGTCCTACGAGCAGTACTTC.

The J gene is TRBJ2-2, the V gene TRBV29-1; TRBD1 aligns across 11 bases. CDR1 is SQVTM and CDR2 is ANQGSEA in the germline V gene. V trimming: 3 bases; J trimming: 8 bases; junction bases outside the gene matches: 5. The CDR3 length is 14 residues. CDR3: CSVDRTGGRGELFF. CDR3 DNA sequence: TGCAGCGTTGACAGGACAGGGGGCAGGGGGGAGCTGTTTTTT.